These 18 T cell receptor beta chains originate from one sample sequenced in a study of siplizumab effects on memory and regulatory T cells. Method: immunoSEQ multiplex PCR; TCRdb's copy keeps in-frame clones and lacks some. The sample includes roughly 75,000 clones, 93% of them seen just once. The sample was CD8+ T cells sorted from blood. Source of these receptors: a human donor in good health.

J is TRBJ2-1 and V is TRBV4-1, with TRBD1 matching 9 bases. J was trimmed by 3 bases and V by 0 bases; bases with no gene match: 6. Per the germline V gene, CDR1 is MGHRA and CDR2 is YSYEKL. The CDR3 is made up of 17 amino acids. DNA of the CDR3: TGCGCCAGCAGCCAAGACTCCGGGACAGGGTTCTACAATGAGCAGTTCTTC. This encodes CASSQDSGTGFYNEQFF.

The chain recombines TRBV14 with TRBJ1-4, with D hard to call. CDR1 SGHDN and CDR2 FVKESK come from the germline V gene. V was clipped by 1 base and J by 8 bases, with 14 bases between them. This CDR3 contains 15 residues. CDR3 nucleotide sequence: TGTGCCAGCAGCCAAGTATGGGGTGACGGCGAAAAACTGTTTTTT. Amino acids: CASSQVWGDGEKLFF.

The rearrangement uses TRBV7-6 and TRBJ2-1; D unclear. The CDR3 has 15 residues. Germline V gives CDR1 SGHVS, CDR2 FNYEAQ. Trimming stripped 3 bases from V and 8 bases from J, with 17 bases between. The CDR3 DNA sequence: TGTGCCAGCAGCTTGAAGTCCTCACACACGGATGAGCAGTTCTTC. Translating gives CASSLKSSHTDEQFF.

The J gene is TRBJ2-7, the V gene TRBV19, with 9 positions matching TRBD1. The germline V gene encodes CDR1 LNHDA and CDR2 SQIVND (reference sequence). V dropped 0 bases and J dropped 1; count of bases not matched to a gene: 1. This CDR3 is 15 amino acids long. The CDR3 DNA is TGTGCCAGTAGTATAGAGGGGACAGGGTCCTACGAGCAGTACTTC. It specifies CASSIEGTGSYEQYF.

The chain links TRBV6-1 to TRBJ2-1; 7 bases are a match to TRBD1. Losses at the gene ends were 3 bases for V and 6 bases for J; bases not matched to a gene: 8. CDR3 length equals 15 residues. CDR1 is MNHNS and CDR2 is SASEGT in the germline V gene. The chain's CDR3 is CASSEFVSGGNEQFF. In DNA form, the CDR3 reads TGTGCCAGCAGTGAGTTCGTATCAGGGGGCAATGAGCAGTTCTTC.

The chain has TRBV5-6 and TRBJ2-7; D is unclear. The V gene's germline CDR1 is SGHDT and CDR2 YYEEEE. Trimming shortened V by 5 bases and J by 1 base, and 7 bases separated the two germline ends. The CDR3 is 12 amino acids. The CDR3 here is CASSFGSYEQYF. The CDR3 nucleotides are TGTGCCAGCAGTTTCGGGTCCTACGAGCAGTACTTC.

The J gene is TRBJ1-1, the V gene TRBV27; unclear D gene. The germline V and J ends were trimmed by 1 base and 0 bases, with 9 bases remaining between them. Germline V gene lookup returns CDR1 MNHEY and CDR2 SMNVEV (reference sequence). The CDR3 length is 15 residues. This chain's CDR3 is CASSLWNTLNTEAFF. CDR3 sequence (DNA): TGTGCCAGCAGTTTATGGAACACGTTGAACACTGAAGCTTTCTTT.

This clone has a handful of counts. The V and J genes are TRBV27 and TRBJ1-5, with D possibly TRBD1 on 5 matching bases. This CDR3 is built from 13 residues. The germline V gene encodes CDR1 MNHEY and CDR2 SMNVEV (reference sequence). Deletions cut 4 bases from V and 3 bases from J, with 7 bases between. DNA for the CDR3: TGTGCCAGCAGTTGGGGACTCAATCAGCCCCAGCATTTT. Its protein is CASSWGLNQPQHF.

This clone was detected once. This rearrangement joins TRBV9 to TRBJ1-1, with 7 bases identical to TRBD1. V dropped 3 bases and J dropped 5; count of bases not matched to a gene: 10. The CDR3 totals 15 residues. Germline V gives CDR1 SGDLS, CDR2 YYNGEE. The chain's CDR3 is CASSAGGQFGTEAFF. As DNA, the CDR3 is TGTGCCAGCAGCGCCGGGGGACAGTTCGGGACTGAAGCTTTCTTT.

This clone was found a few times. In DNA, the CDR3 is TGCGCCAGCAGCCAAGAACAGGGCTACACTGAAGCTTTCTTT. Its protein is CASSQEQGYTEAFF. V and J are TRBV4-3 and TRBJ1-1; D is perhaps TRBD1 (6 bases). Trimming removed 0 bases from V and 3 bases from J, with 8 bases in between. The germline gives CDR1 LGHNA, CDR2 YSLEER. This CDR3 region has 14 residues.

This clone is a singleton in its sample. The genes are TRBV4-2 and TRBJ1-1, with a possible D match to TRBD1 (5 bases). Germline V lookup: CDR1 LGHNA, CDR2 YNFKEQ. This CDR3 has 16 residues. Trimming took 0 bases from V and 0 from J, leaving 11 bases between them. Here the CDR3 DNA reads TGTGCCAGCAGCCAAGATCTGGGGGGGATGAACACTGAAGCTTTCTTT. Amino acids: CASSQDLGGMNTEAFF.

The genes are TRBV9 and TRBJ1-5, with D possibly matching TRBD1 (5 bases). Trimming left V 0 bases short and J 0 bases short, with 13 bases between. Germline CDR1 is SGDLS and CDR2 is YYNGEE. The CDR3 is made up of 17 amino acids. CDR3 DNA sequence: TGTGCCAGCAGCGTAGCTGGGGACCCAAATAGCAATCAGCCCCAGCATTTT. The encoded protein is CASSVAGDPNSNQPQHF.

This sequence joins TRBV5-4 and TRBJ1-2; D gene uncertain. The V and J ends lost 1 base and 4 bases respectively, with 5 bases between them. Germline CDR1 and CDR2: SGHNT and YYREEE (reference sequence). The CDR3 length is 12 residues. The CDR3 region has the DNA TGTGCCAGCAGCTTGTCAGCCTATGGCTACACCTTC. Its protein is CASSLSAYGYTF.

The rearrangement uses TRBV10-2 and TRBJ2-3; 8 positions agree with TRBD1. The CDR3 runs 18 residues. The ends lost 3 bases at V and 2 bases at J; junction bases unmatched: 13. Germline loops: CDR1 WSHSY, CDR2 SAAADI. CDR3 protein: CASSDLTGTGANTDTQYF. In DNA, the CDR3 is TGCGCCAGCAGTGACCTAACCGGGACAGGAGCAAACACAGATACGCAGTATTTT.

In this sample, this clone turned up once. This chain links TRBV6-6 with TRBJ1-1; D unresolved. V was cut by 2 bases and J by 1 base, with 5 bases left in between. The CDR3 is made up of 13 amino acids. Germline V gene sequence: CDR1 MNHNY, CDR2 SVGAGI (reference sequence). The CDR3 region has the DNA TGTGCCAGCAGTTACACAGAGAACACTGAAGCTTTCTTT. Translated: CASSYTENTEAFF.

The chain links TRBV5-5 to TRBJ2-5; D uncertain. In germline, CDR1 is SGHKS, CDR2 YYEKEE (reference sequence). CDR3 length: 12 amino acids. Trimming took 1 base from V and 3 from J, leaving 4 bases between them. The CDR3 DNA reads as TGTGCCAGCAGCTTGCAAGAAGAGACCCAGTACTTC. Protein product: CASSLQEETQYF.

This chain uses TRBV12-2 with TRBJ2-1; TRBD2 reflects the table's D call only, with no check against the DNA. TRBV12-2 is termed a pseudogene. The CDR3 is 15 amino acids. The CDR3 DNA follows: TGTGCAAGTCGCTTAGAGGCCCGCGGGGACAATGAGCAGTTCTTC. It specifies CASRLEARGDNEQFF.

This clone was counted a single time. The genes are TRBV10-3 and TRBJ2-7, with D unclear. The CDR3 has 13 amino acids. Germline CDR1 is ENHRY and CDR2 is SYGVKD. Trimming took 2 bases from V and 3 from J, leaving 8 bases between them. This CDR3 reads CAISENFNYEQYF. The CDR3 bases are TGTGCCATCAGTGAGAACTTTAACTACGAGCAGTACTTC.